This T cell receptor (beta chain) was identified during a study of molecular identifiers for immune sequencing clone quantification. Looked up from germline, CDR1 is SQVTM and CDR2 is ANQGSEA. The CDR3 is made up of 13 amino acids. V lost 2 bases and J lost 9, with 13 bases in between. The CD8+CD4-CCR7+CD45RA+ phenotype defined the sorted naive CD8 T cells. One entry per CDR3 protein results from TCRdb running MiXCR on the PCR reads. This table holds around 460,000 distinct CDR3 sequences, around 23% found once. This chain uses TRBV29-1 with TRBJ1-4, with a tentative D call TRBD1 (5 bases). The specimen sequenced was naive CD8+ T cells from blood, with Jurkat cell RNA spiked in. Documented subset: FACS-sorted CD8+CD4-CCR7+CD45RA+ naive T cells. This receptor was obtained from a human donor in good health. Some libraries in this study had Jurkat cell RNA spiked in. The CDR3 sequence is CSVEIREDKKLFF. The CDR3 nucleotides are TGCAGCGTTGAAATCAGGGAGGATAAAAAACTGTTTTTT. Full variable domain (outside the CDR3, taken from reference TRBV29-1 and TRBJ1-4): SAVISQKPSRDICQRGTSLTIQCQVDSQVTMMFWYRQQPGQSLTLIATANQGSEATYESGFVIDKFPISRPNLTFSTLTVSNMSPEDSSIYLCSVEIREDKKLFFGSGTQLSVL.